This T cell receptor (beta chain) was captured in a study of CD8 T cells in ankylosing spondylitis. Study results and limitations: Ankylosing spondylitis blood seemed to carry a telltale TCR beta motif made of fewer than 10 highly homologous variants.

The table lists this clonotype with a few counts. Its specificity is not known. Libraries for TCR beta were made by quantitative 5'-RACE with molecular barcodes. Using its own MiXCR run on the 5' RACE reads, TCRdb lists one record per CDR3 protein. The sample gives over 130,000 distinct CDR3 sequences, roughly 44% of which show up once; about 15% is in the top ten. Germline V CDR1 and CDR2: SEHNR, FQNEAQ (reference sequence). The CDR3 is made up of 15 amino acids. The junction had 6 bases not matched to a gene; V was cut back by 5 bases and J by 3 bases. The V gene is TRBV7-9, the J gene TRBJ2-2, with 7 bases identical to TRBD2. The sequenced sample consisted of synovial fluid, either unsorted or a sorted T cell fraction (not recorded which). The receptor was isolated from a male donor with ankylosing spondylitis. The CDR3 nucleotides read TGTGCCAGCAGCCAATTAGCGGGTTACACCGGGGAGCTGTTTTTT. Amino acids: CASSQLAGYTGELFF.